Listed below are T cell receptor beta chains from one sample, sequenced in a study of regulatory T cells in long-lasting Graves disease. Using its own MiXCR run on the multiplex PCR reads, TCRdb lists one record per CDR3 protein. The sample has some 490,000 distinct CDR3 sequences; about 11% are singletons. Another study also made use of these data, one on T cells in Graves' hyperthyroidism and ophthalmopathy.

The sample consisted of peripheral blood mononuclear cells (PBMCs), taken at new diagnosis, from a patient treated with antithyroid drugs. The receptors stem from a woman under 40 with Graves disease. CDR3s include the opening cysteine and the closing phenylalanine or tryptophan. Fields, in order: J gene, CDR3 length, D gene, clone size, V gene, CDR3 DNA, CDR3 protein. The D gene is left open where the match is weak. Clone size appears in some rows only: once, few, many, or a class for an expanded clone.

J gene: TRBJ1-1; CDR3 length: 15; D gene: TRBD1; clone size: many; V gene: TRBV6-2/TRBV6-3; CDR3 DNA: TGTGCCAGCAGTTACCTAGGACAGGGGGCGTCTGAAGCTTTCTTT; CDR3 protein: CASSYLGQGASEAFF
J gene: TRBJ2-3; CDR3 length: 13; D gene: -; clone size: many; V gene: TRBV10-3; CDR3 DNA: TGTGCCACCGGGACTCCATCCACAGATACGCAGTATTTT; CDR3 protein: CATGTPSTDTQYF
J gene: TRBJ1-6; CDR3 length: 13; D gene: -; clone size: many; V gene: TRBV9; CDR3 DNA: TGTGCCAGCAGCGTGACTGGGAATTCACCCCTCCACTTT; CDR3 protein: CASSVTGNSPLHF
J gene: TRBJ1-5; CDR3 length: 16; D gene: TRBD1; clone size: few; V gene: TRBV27; CDR3 DNA: TGTGCCAGGGAACTTTGGACAGGCGATAGCAATCAGCCCCAGCATTTT; CDR3 protein: CARELWTGDSNQPQHF
J gene: TRBJ1-3; CDR3 length: 14; D gene: -; clone size: -; V gene: TRBV19; CDR3 DNA: TGTGCCAGTAGTGAGACAGTCGCTGGAAACACCATATATTTT; CDR3 protein: CASSETVAGNTIYF
J gene: TRBJ2-6; CDR3 length: 16; D gene: -; clone size: many; V gene: TRBV12-3/TRBV12-4; CDR3 DNA: TGTGCCAGCAGTGTAACAGGGTACTCTGGGGCCAACGTCCTGACTTTC; CDR3 protein: CASSVTGYSGANVLTF
J gene: TRBJ2-1; CDR3 length: 16; D gene: TRBD2; clone size: -; V gene: TRBV7-2; CDR3 DNA: TGTGCCAGCAGCTTAGACTCGACTAGCGGGAGAAATGAGCAGTTCTTC; CDR3 protein: CASSLDSTSGRNEQFF
J gene: TRBJ1-2; CDR3 length: 15; D gene: -; clone size: many; V gene: TRBV9; CDR3 DNA: TGTGCCAGCAGCGCCGGGACGGCTGTCATCTATGGCTACACCTTC; CDR3 protein: CASSAGTAVIYGYTF
J gene: TRBJ2-3; CDR3 length: 14; D gene: TRBD2; clone size: few; V gene: TRBV7-3; CDR3 DNA: TGTGCCAGCAGCTTGACTAGCTCTTCAGATACGCAGTATTTT; CDR3 protein: CASSLTSSSDTQYF
J gene: TRBJ1-4; CDR3 length: 15; D gene: -; clone size: -; V gene: TRBV7-2; CDR3 DNA: TGTGCCAGCAGCTTCATAGTTGCAACTAATGAAAAACTGTTTTTT; CDR3 protein: CASSFIVATNEKLFF
J gene: TRBJ1-4; CDR3 length: 13; D gene: -; clone size: few; V gene: TRBV6-1; CDR3 DNA: TGTGCCAGCAGGATTCAGGGGAGTGAAAAACTGTTTTTT; CDR3 protein: CASRIQGSEKLFF
J gene: TRBJ2-7; CDR3 length: 14; D gene: -; clone size: many; V gene: TRBV28; CDR3 DNA: TGTGCCAGCAGGATAAGACATGGAAGCTACGAGCAGTACTTC; CDR3 protein: CASRIRHGSYEQYF
J gene: TRBJ2-5; CDR3 length: 14; D gene: -; clone size: many; V gene: TRBV5-1; CDR3 DNA: TGCGCCAGCAGCTCCCAGGCCAGGGAGGAGACCCAGTACTTC; CDR3 protein: CASSSQAREETQYF
J gene: TRBJ1-2; CDR3 length: 15; D gene: -; clone size: -; V gene: TRBV11-1; CDR3 DNA: TGTGCCAGCAGCTTATATGGCAGGATGGACTATGGCTACACCTTC; CDR3 protein: CASSLYGRMDYGYTF
J gene: TRBJ2-2; CDR3 length: 16; D gene: TRBD2; clone size: many; V gene: TRBV9; CDR3 DNA: TGTGCCAGCAGCGTTGCGGGGGTCACACTAACCGGGGAGCTGTTTTTT; CDR3 protein: CASSVAGVTLTGELFF
J gene: TRBJ2-5; CDR3 length: 14; D gene: -; clone size: -; V gene: TRBV20-1; CDR3 DNA: TGCAGTGCTCTATCTCTACCGATTAGCGAGACCCAGTACTTC; CDR3 protein: CSALSLPISETQYF
J gene: TRBJ2-7; CDR3 length: 14; D gene: -; clone size: few; V gene: TRBV6-1; CDR3 DNA: TGTGCCAGCAGTCTAACAGGGATCGTATACGAGCAGTACTTC; CDR3 protein: CASSLTGIVYEQYF
J gene: TRBJ2-1; CDR3 length: 15; D gene: TRBD2; clone size: -; V gene: TRBV3-1; CDR3 DNA: TGTGACAGCAGCTGGGGACTAGCGGGAGTTGGTGAGCAGTTCTTC; CDR3 protein: CDSSWGLAGVGEQFF
J gene: TRBJ2-7; CDR3 length: 15; D gene: TRBD1; clone size: many; V gene: TRBV2; CDR3 DNA: TGTGCCAGCAGTTCAACCGGGACAGGGTCGAGAGAGCAGTACTTC; CDR3 protein: CASSSTGTGSREQYF
J gene: TRBJ2-7; CDR3 length: 14; D gene: -; clone size: few; V gene: TRBV5-1; CDR3 DNA: TGCGCCAGCAGCTACCTACCGGGAGACAACGAGCAGTACTTC; CDR3 protein: CASSYLPGDNEQYF
J gene: TRBJ2-7; CDR3 length: 11; D gene: -; clone size: many; V gene: TRBV3-1; CDR3 DNA: TGTGCCAGCAGCTCATCATTGGAGCAGTACTTC; CDR3 protein: CASSSSLEQYF
J gene: TRBJ2-3; CDR3 length: 16; D gene: -; clone size: -; V gene: TRBV3-1; CDR3 DNA: TGTGCCAGCAGCCATCTCCTAGCAGCTAGCACAGATACGCAGTATTTT; CDR3 protein: CASSHLLAASTDTQYF
J gene: TRBJ1-1; CDR3 length: 14; D gene: -; clone size: many; V gene: TRBV3-1; CDR3 DNA: TGTGCCAGCAGCCAATGGGGGTCCCACGTGGATGCTTTCTTT; CDR3 protein: CASSQWGSHVDAFF
J gene: TRBJ2-5; CDR3 length: 14; D gene: TRBD1; clone size: many; V gene: TRBV12-3/TRBV12-4; CDR3 DNA: TGTGCCAGCAGTTGGACAGGGGTGGAAGAGACCCAGTACTTC; CDR3 protein: CASSWTGVEETQYF
J gene: TRBJ1-1; CDR3 length: 13; D gene: TRBD1; clone size: few; V gene: TRBV6-1; CDR3 DNA: TGTGCCTGCCGGGACAGATACAGCACTGAAGCTTTCTTT; CDR3 protein: CACRDRYSTEAFF
J gene: TRBJ1-1; CDR3 length: 12; D gene: -; clone size: many; V gene: TRBV7-2; CDR3 DNA: TGTGCCAGCAGCCCTAAAGGGGGGCAAGCTTTCTTT; CDR3 protein: CASSPKGGQAFF
J gene: TRBJ2-7; CDR3 length: 15; D gene: TRBD1; clone size: few; V gene: TRBV7-9; CDR3 DNA: TGTGCCAGCAGCATCCGGGACAGGGAATCCTACGAGCAGTACTTC; CDR3 protein: CASSIRDRESYEQYF
J gene: TRBJ2-1; CDR3 length: 15; D gene: TRBD1; clone size: many; V gene: TRBV27; CDR3 DNA: TGTGCCAGCAGACCCGGGACAGTTTCCTACAATGAGCAGTTCTTC; CDR3 protein: CASRPGTVSYNEQFF
J gene: TRBJ2-6; CDR3 length: 13; D gene: -; clone size: few; V gene: TRBV28; CDR3 DNA: TGTGCCGCAGGGGAGGGTGGGGCCAACGTCCTGACTTTC; CDR3 protein: CAAGEGGANVLTF
J gene: TRBJ2-7; CDR3 length: 16; D gene: TRBD1; clone size: -; V gene: TRBV20-1; CDR3 DNA: TGCAGTGCTAGAGCGCCCCGGACAGGGCCCCTCTACGAGCAGTACTTC; CDR3 protein: CSARAPRTGPLYEQYF
J gene: TRBJ2-7; CDR3 length: 16; D gene: TRBD2; clone size: many; V gene: TRBV7-9; CDR3 DNA: TGTGCCAGCAGCCTTCCGGGGGGGGGACCCGCCTACGAGCAGTACTTC; CDR3 protein: CASSLPGGGPAYEQYF
J gene: TRBJ2-1; CDR3 length: 14; D gene: TRBD2; clone size: many; V gene: TRBV12-5; CDR3 DNA: TGTGCTAGTGGTTTGTACGGGAGGGAAAATGAGCAGTTCTTC; CDR3 protein: CASGLYGRENEQFF
J gene: TRBJ1-2; CDR3 length: 14; D gene: -; clone size: many; V gene: TRBV11-2; CDR3 DNA: TGTGCCAGCAGCTTAGATCGGGCAGGCTATGGCTACACCTTC; CDR3 protein: CASSLDRAGYGYTF
J gene: TRBJ1-3; CDR3 length: 17; D gene: -; clone size: -; V gene: TRBV5-1; CDR3 DNA: TGCGCCAGCAGCTCCTACGCGGGAACAACCTCTGGAAACACCATATATTTT; CDR3 protein: CASSSYAGTTSGNTIYF
J gene: TRBJ1-6; CDR3 length: 13; D gene: -; clone size: few; V gene: TRBV10-2; CDR3 DNA: TGCGCCAGCAGTGATTATAGGAATTCACCCCTCCACTTT; CDR3 protein: CASSDYRNSPLHF
J gene: TRBJ2-2; CDR3 length: 15; D gene: -; clone size: many; V gene: TRBV6-1; CDR3 DNA: TGTGCCAGCAGGCCACCGGGCCCTAACACCGGGGAGCTGTTTTTT; CDR3 protein: CASRPPGPNTGELFF
J gene: TRBJ1-1; CDR3 length: 16; D gene: -; clone size: -; V gene: TRBV27; CDR3 DNA: TGTGCCAGCAGCCCCCGTGGTGGGGTTCTGAACACTGAAGCTTTCTTT; CDR3 protein: CASSPRGGVLNTEAFF
J gene: TRBJ2-1; CDR3 length: 16; D gene: -; clone size: -; V gene: TRBV7-3; CDR3 DNA: TGTGCCAGCAGCTTAACTCGACTAGGGAGTCTCGGTGAGCAGTTCTTC; CDR3 protein: CASSLTRLGSLGEQFF
J gene: TRBJ1-2; CDR3 length: 14; D gene: TRBD1; clone size: many; V gene: TRBV30; CDR3 DNA: TGTGCCTGGAGTGTACAGGGGATCTTACGCGGCTACACCTTC; CDR3 protein: CAWSVQGILRGYTF
J gene: TRBJ2-2; CDR3 length: 14; D gene: -; clone size: -; V gene: TRBV7-8; CDR3 DNA: TGTGCCAGCAGCTTAGCGCTAGGGCCCCGGGAGCTGTTTTTT; CDR3 protein: CASSLALGPRELFF
J gene: TRBJ2-7; CDR3 length: 19; D gene: TRBD1; clone size: -; V gene: TRBV28; CDR3 DNA: TGTGCCAGCAGTTCTCCCGTGAGACAGGGGGCCCTACTTTTCTACGAGCAGTACTTC; CDR3 protein: CASSSPVRQGALLFYEQYF
J gene: TRBJ1-1; CDR3 length: 14; D gene: -; clone size: many; V gene: TRBV5-6; CDR3 DNA: TGTGCCAGCAGCAGAAATAGGATGAACACTGAAGCTTTCTTT; CDR3 protein: CASSRNRMNTEAFF
J gene: TRBJ2-5; CDR3 length: 15; D gene: -; clone size: many; V gene: TRBV14; CDR3 DNA: TGTGCCAGCAGCCACGGGGGCGCTTTCTTGGAGACCCAGTACTTC; CDR3 protein: CASSHGGAFLETQYF
J gene: TRBJ2-5; CDR3 length: 16; D gene: -; clone size: once; V gene: TRBV9; CDR3 DNA: TGTGCCAGCAGCGTCTCCGGGATTCCGGCCCAAGAGACCCAGTACTTC; CDR3 protein: CASSVSGIPAQETQYF
J gene: TRBJ1-1; CDR3 length: 14; D gene: -; clone size: many; V gene: TRBV4-1; CDR3 DNA: TGCGCCAGCAGCCAAGGGCAGGGGTACACTGAAGCTTTCTTT; CDR3 protein: CASSQGQGYTEAFF
J gene: TRBJ2-7; CDR3 length: 13; D gene: -; clone size: many; V gene: TRBV28; CDR3 DNA: TGTGCCAGCCACCCTTTGGGGGACGACGAGCAGTACTTC; CDR3 protein: CASHPLGDDEQYF
J gene: TRBJ2-7; CDR3 length: 14; D gene: -; clone size: many; V gene: TRBV6-1; CDR3 DNA: TGTGCCAGCATGGGGGGGGCCAGTCCCTACGAGCAGTACTTC; CDR3 protein: CASMGGASPYEQYF
J gene: TRBJ1-1; CDR3 length: 14; D gene: -; clone size: -; V gene: TRBV10-2; CDR3 DNA: TGCGCCAGCTCCGAGGGGTTCCGCCGGACTGAAGCTTTCTTT; CDR3 protein: CASSEGFRRTEAFF
J gene: TRBJ2-7; CDR3 length: 14; D gene: TRBD2; clone size: many; V gene: TRBV29-1; CDR3 DNA: TGCAGCGTGTTCGTAGCGGGAGGACGGTACGAGCAGTACTTC; CDR3 protein: CSVFVAGGRYEQYF
J gene: TRBJ2-5; CDR3 length: 11; D gene: -; clone size: many; V gene: TRBV2; CDR3 DNA: TGTGCCGGCCAGTTGGGGGAGACCCAGTACTTC; CDR3 protein: CAGQLGETQYF
J gene: TRBJ1-1; CDR3 length: 13; D gene: -; clone size: many; V gene: TRBV15; CDR3 DNA: TGTGCCACCACCCGACCGTCTGTCACTGAAGCTTTCTTT; CDR3 protein: CATTRPSVTEAFF
J gene: TRBJ2-3; CDR3 length: 18; D gene: -; clone size: few; V gene: TRBV5-6; CDR3 DNA: TGTGCCAGCAGCCTAAAACCCTTCCGGGACTCCATCACAGATACGCAGTATTTT; CDR3 protein: CASSLKPFRDSITDTQYF
J gene: TRBJ2-1; CDR3 length: 13; D gene: -; clone size: many; V gene: TRBV30; CDR3 DNA: TGTGCCTGGAGTGTAGACAGCTACAATGAGCAGTTCTTC; CDR3 protein: CAWSVDSYNEQFF
J gene: TRBJ2-5; CDR3 length: 15; D gene: -; clone size: -; V gene: TRBV20-1; CDR3 DNA: TGCAGTGCACGGAGAGGGGACTTACACCAAGAGACCCAGTACTTC; CDR3 protein: CSARRGDLHQETQYF
J gene: TRBJ2-7; CDR3 length: 16; D gene: -; clone size: many; V gene: TRBV11-2; CDR3 DNA: TGTGCCAGCAGCTCTATAAATAGCGGACTTCCCTACGAGCAGTACTTC; CDR3 protein: CASSSINSGLPYEQYF